What follows are 14 T cell receptor beta chains derived from one specimen sequenced in a study of blood T cell repertoires in COVID-19. Here immunoSEQ multiplex PCR was the method, and the copy in TCRdb shows in-frame clones only, minus some. Of just over 300,000 clones in the sample, approximately 85% are singletons; the top ten hold roughly 2.3%. Sequenced: PBMCs or T cells enriched from blood (not recorded which). The receptors shown here come from a man aged 30 to 45 who had recovered from COVID-19.

The chain has TRBV4-1 and TRBJ2-7; 11 positions agree with TRBD2. From germline, CDR1 is MGHRA and CDR2 YSYEKL. The CDR3 is 15 residues long. After removal of 4 bases from V and 3 bases from J, the junction contained 5 bases not matched to a gene. CDR3 in amino acids: CASSRGTSGDYEQYF. CDR3 DNA sequence: TGCGCCAGCAGCCGAGGGACTAGCGGAGACTACGAGCAGTACTTC.

The chain links TRBV11-3 to TRBJ2-2; D is perhaps TRBD1 (6 bases). The CDR3 has 16 amino acids. In germline, CDR1 is SGHNT, CDR2 YENEEA. The V and J ends lost 3 bases and 1 base respectively, with 12 bases between them. The chain's CDR3 is CASSFGGQRNTGELFF. The CDR3 nucleotides read TGTGCCAGCAGCTTTGGAGGACAGAGGAACACCGGGGAGCTGTTTTTT.

CDR3 in DNA: TGTGCCAGCAGTGAAGTAATGTCGGGGGGGGCGGCAGATACGCAGTATTTT. It translates to CASSEVMSGGAADTQYF. The chain carries TRBV6-1 and TRBJ2-3, with 8 positions matching TRBD2. V gave up 1 base and J gave up 4 bases; unmatched junction bases: 10. The CDR3 is made up of 17 amino acids. Germline CDR1 and CDR2: MNHNS and SASEGT.

The chain uses TRBV9 and TRBJ2-7, with TRBD1 matching 7 bases. Germline CDR1 and CDR2: SGDLS and YYNGEE. V lost 0 bases to trimming and J lost 6 bases; unmatched junction nucleotides: 3. This CDR3 has 13 residues. The CDR3 spells CASSVERGREQYF. The CDR3 coding sequence is TGTGCCAGCAGCGTAGAAAGGGGGCGCGAGCAGTACTTC.

Concerning this clone: The sample carries other DNA sequences with the same CDR3. The chain couples TRBV30 to TRBJ1-5; 8 nucleotides line up with TRBD1. This CDR3 region has 14 residues. Germline CDR1 reads GTSNPN; CDR2 reads SVGIG (reference sequence). The J segment lost 2 bases and the V segment lost 3 bases, leaving 3 bases of the junction unmatched. CDR3 protein: CAWSAGQGNQPQHF. Written as DNA, the CDR3 is TGTGCCTGGAGCGCGGGACAGGGCAATCAGCCCCAGCATTTT. Full variable domain (missing parts from reference TRBV30 and TRBJ1-5): SQTIHQWPATLVQPVGSPLSLECTVEGTSNPNLYWYRQAAGRGLQLLFYSVGIGQISSEVPQNLSASRPQDRQFILSSKKLLLSDSGFYLCAWSAGQGNQPQHFGDGTRLSIL.

The rearrangement links TRBV6-5 to TRBJ1-2; the D gene is possibly TRBD1 (5 bases). Germline V gene data show CDR1 as MNHEY and CDR2 as SVGAGI. Trimming cost V 3 bases and J 5 bases, with 16 bases left between them. The length of the CDR3 is 15 residues. CDR3 sequence (DNA): TGTGCCAGCAGTTATTTGGCAGGGCAGAGTTATGGCTACACCTTC. Protein sequence: CASSYLAGQSYGYTF.

Turning to this clone: This CDR3 is also generated by other DNA sequences in the sample. The chain has TRBV7-3 and TRBJ2-5; TRBD2 agrees at 8 bases. After removal of 2 bases from V and 2 bases from J, the junction contained 4 bases not matched to a gene. CDR1 is SGHTA and CDR2 is FQGTGA in the germline V gene. This CDR3 contains 15 residues. CDR3 sequence: CASSLAGGFQETQYF. CDR3 DNA sequence: TGTGCCAGCAGCTTAGCGGGGGGCTTTCAAGAGACCCAGTACTTC.

The table lists this clone with a few counts. The CDR3 sequence is CASSRGQDRLYGYTF. The CDR3, as DNA: TGTGCCAGCAGCCGCGGGCAGGACAGACTCTATGGCTACACCTTC. This chain uses TRBV5-4 with TRBJ1-2; D is perhaps TRBD1 (6 bases). With 4 bases removed from V and 4 bases from J, the gap between germline ends came to 17 bases. Germline-derived CDR1 and CDR2 are SGHNT and YYREEE (reference sequence). The CDR3 runs 15 residues. Supplemented by reference TRBV5-4 and TRBJ1-2, the full variable domain reads ETGVTQSPTHLIKTRGQQVTLRCSSQSGHNTVSWYQQALGQGPQFIFQYYREEENGRGNFPPRFSGLQFPNYSSELNVNALELDDSALYLCASSRGQDRLYGYTFGSGTRLTVV.

This chain uses TRBV5-4 with TRBJ1-1; 9 nucleotides line up with TRBD1. Germline lookup yields CDR1 SGHNT and CDR2 YYREEE (reference sequence). J was trimmed by 5 bases and V by 3 bases; bases with no gene match: 8. The CDR3 length is 15 residues. CDR3 sequence: CASSSPGQGKTEAFF. The CDR3 DNA reads as TGTGCCAGCAGCTCCCCGGGACAGGGAAAAACTGAAGCTTTCTTT. Using reference TRBV5-4 and TRBJ1-1 for the parts outside the CDR3, the full variable domain is ETGVTQSPTHLIKTRGQQVTLRCSSQSGHNTVSWYQQALGQGPQFIFQYYREEENGRGNFPPRFSGLQFPNYSSELNVNALELDDSALYLCASSSPGQGKTEAFFGQGTRLTVV.

The chain recombines TRBV24-1 with TRBJ2-1; D might be TRBD1 (5 bases). CDR3 length equals 12 residues. CDR1 KGHDR and CDR2 SFDVKD come from the germline V gene. Trimming left V 7 bases short and J 8 bases short, with 11 bases between. The DNA of the CDR3 is TGTGCCACCAGGGACACTCGGGATGAGCAGTTCTTC. It is translated as CATRDTRDEQFF.

V usage is TRBV19 and J usage is TRBJ2-7, with 8 bases lining up with TRBD2. The ends lost 1 base at V and 6 bases at J; junction bases unmatched: 8. The CDR3 runs to 15 residues. Germline-derived CDR1 and CDR2 are LNHDA and SQIVND (reference sequence). CDR3: CASSIAGGGFREQYF. In nucleotides, the CDR3 is TGTGCCAGTAGTATAGCAGGCGGGGGGTTTCGCGAGCAGTACTTC.

The genes are TRBV5-6 and TRBJ1-2; 7 bases are shared with TRBD1. The germline CDR1 and CDR2 sequences are SGHDT and YYEEEE. This CDR3 contains 12 residues. V shed 6 bases and J 10 bases; nucleotides not matched to a gene: 9. The CDR3 sequence: CASTTQGRLYTF. CDR3 DNA sequence: TGTGCCAGCACCACACAGGGGAGACTCTACACCTTC.

The V and J genes are TRBV19 and TRBJ1-2; tentative D call: TRBD1 (5 bases). V lost 5 bases, J lost 10 bases, and 14 bases lay in between. The CDR3 is 12 amino acids. Germline values: CDR1 LNHDA, CDR2 SQIVND (reference sequence). CDR3 loop: CASSATWGYYTF. The CDR3 DNA follows: TGTGCCAGTAGTGCGACCTGGGGCTACTACACCTTC.

The chain joins TRBV4-1 to TRBJ2-7; possible D gene TRBD1, 6 bases. The V gene's germline CDR1 is MGHRA and CDR2 YSYEKL. The V and J ends lost 1 base and 3 bases respectively, with 16 bases between them. CDR3 length: 16 residues. The CDR3 bases are TGCGCCAGCAGCCAAGTGGGGACATCCCCCGTCTACGAGCAGTACTTC. Translated: CASSQVGTSPVYEQYF.